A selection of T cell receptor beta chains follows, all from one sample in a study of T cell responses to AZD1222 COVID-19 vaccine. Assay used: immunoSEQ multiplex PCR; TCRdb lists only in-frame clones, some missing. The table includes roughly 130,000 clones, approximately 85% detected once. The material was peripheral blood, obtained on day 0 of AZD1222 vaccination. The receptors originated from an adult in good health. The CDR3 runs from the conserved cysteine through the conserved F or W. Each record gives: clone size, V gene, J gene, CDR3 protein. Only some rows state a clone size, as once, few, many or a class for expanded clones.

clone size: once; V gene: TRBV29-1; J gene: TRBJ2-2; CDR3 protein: CSVAPGTPNTGELFF
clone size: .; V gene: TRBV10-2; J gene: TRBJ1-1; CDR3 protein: CASSEFLQGATNTEAFF
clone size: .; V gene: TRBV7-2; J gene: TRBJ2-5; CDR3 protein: CASSFGLAGETQYF
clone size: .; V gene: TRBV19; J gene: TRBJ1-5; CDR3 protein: CASSINVGGQPQHF
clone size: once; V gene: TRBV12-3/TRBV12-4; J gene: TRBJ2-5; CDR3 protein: CASSLSRGTQYF
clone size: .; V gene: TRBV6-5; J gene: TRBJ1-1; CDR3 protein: CASSLSQNTEAFF
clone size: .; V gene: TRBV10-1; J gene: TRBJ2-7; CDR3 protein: CASSPVPNPSYEQYF
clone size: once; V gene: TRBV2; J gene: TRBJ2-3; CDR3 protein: CASTGLVSDTQYF
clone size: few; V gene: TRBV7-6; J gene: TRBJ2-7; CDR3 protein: CASSLATSAGGSYEQYF
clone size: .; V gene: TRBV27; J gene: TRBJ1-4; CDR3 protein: CASSLAGGESEKLFF
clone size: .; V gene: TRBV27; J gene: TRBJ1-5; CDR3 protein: CASVGCNQPQHF
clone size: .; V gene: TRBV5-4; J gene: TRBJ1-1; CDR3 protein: CASSPPTGMNTEAFF
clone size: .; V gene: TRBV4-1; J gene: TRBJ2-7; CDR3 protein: CASSPQSYEQYF
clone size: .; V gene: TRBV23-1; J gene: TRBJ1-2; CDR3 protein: CASPRTGGDGYTF
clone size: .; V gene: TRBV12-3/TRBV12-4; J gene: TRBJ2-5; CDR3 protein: CASGAGRETQYF
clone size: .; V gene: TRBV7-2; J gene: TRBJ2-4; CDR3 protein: CASSLGRAAENIQYF
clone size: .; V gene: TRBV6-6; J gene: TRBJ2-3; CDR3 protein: CASTGTKNTDTQYF
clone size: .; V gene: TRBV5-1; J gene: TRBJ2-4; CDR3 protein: CASSLGTLGNIQYF
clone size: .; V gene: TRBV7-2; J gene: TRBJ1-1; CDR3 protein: CASRTRKGGNTEAFF
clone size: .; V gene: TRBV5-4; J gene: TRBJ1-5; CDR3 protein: CASSSGQGDQPQHF
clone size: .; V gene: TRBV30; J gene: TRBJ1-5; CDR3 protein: CAWSVAGDSNQPQHF
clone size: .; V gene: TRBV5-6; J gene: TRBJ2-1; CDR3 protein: CASSSPWTGTNNEQFF
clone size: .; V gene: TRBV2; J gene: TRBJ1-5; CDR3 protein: CASSSAGQGLNQPQHF
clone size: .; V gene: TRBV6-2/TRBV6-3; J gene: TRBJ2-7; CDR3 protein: CASSSGGSGVSYEQYF
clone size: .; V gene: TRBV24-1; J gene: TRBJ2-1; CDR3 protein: CATSGAVNNEQFF
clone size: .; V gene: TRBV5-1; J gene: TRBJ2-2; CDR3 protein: CASTYDSNTGELFF
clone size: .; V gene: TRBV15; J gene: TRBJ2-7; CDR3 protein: CATSRGTGPYEQYF
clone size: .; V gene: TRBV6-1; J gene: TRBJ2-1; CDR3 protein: CASSEVTSGVYNEQFF
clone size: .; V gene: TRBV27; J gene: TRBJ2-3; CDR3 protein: CASSLERLADTQYF
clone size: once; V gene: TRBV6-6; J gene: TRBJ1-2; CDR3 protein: CASRYDRDGYTF
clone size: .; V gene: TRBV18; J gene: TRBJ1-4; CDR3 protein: CASSRGTNEKLFF
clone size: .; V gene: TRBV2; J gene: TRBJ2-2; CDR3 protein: CASSPDRGTGELFF